The subject of this entry is one TCR beta chain. Its antigen is as yet unknown. The junction does not match germline at one end; this may be a read error. The data derive from a study of post-analysis software for immune sequencing data. For the study at large: Disease courses included relapsing-remitting, secondary progressive and progressive-relapsing multiple sclerosis. Study conclusions and caveats: Those with multiple sclerosis, the patient group, showed significantly lower normalized Chao1 diversity than controls. F-measure co-clustering was strong for batch-matched samples. Five or six TRBV segments appeared more often in patients than in controls, and TRBV5-6, TRBV5-1 and TRBV20-1 were among these.

Each TCR beta cDNA library carried unique molecular identifiers. T cells numbering roughly 0.85 to 11 million gave rise to 400,000 to 550,000 cDNA molecules. MiXCR was run by TCRdb on the PCR reads, yielding one entry per CDR3 protein. This table holds 500,000 to 600,000 distinct CDR3 sequences, around 47% found once. The CDR3 consists of 13 residues. The germline CDR1 and CDR2 sequences are SEHNR and FQNEAQ (reference sequence). Sequenced material: blood. This chain links TRBV7-9 with TRBJ2-5; 7 bases map to TRBD2. This TCR was sampled from a girl under 18 with multiple sclerosis. The CDR3 sequence: CASSGVFQETQYF. CDR3 bases: TGCGCCAGCAGCGGGGTGTTCCAGGAGACCCAGTACTTC.